This T cell receptor (beta chain) was identified in a study of spatial heterogeneity in lung cancer. Study-wide background: An average of more than ten raw reads was observed per unique TCR and UMI combination. Study outcomes and limitations: Ubiquitous expanded tumor TCRs surfaced in blood more at resection than they did at follow-up.

CDR3 length: 17 residues. Looked up from germline, CDR1 is MNHEY and CDR2 is SVGEGT. V lost 5 bases, J lost 1 base, and 17 bases lay in between. Time point defined: sample taken at primary tumor resection. Sequencing of whole RNA from tumor, nontumor lung or frozen PBMC involved no sorting. Samples were obtained from some 72 donors, all untreated early-stage non-small cell lung cancer patients. Comments on this clonotype: The antigen remains undetermined. This beta chain is an off-target read within a library intended for alpha chains, so its frequency means little.

TCRdb used MiXCR to reprocess the 5' RACE reads, holding one entry per CDR3 protein. The sample shows approximately 1,000 distinct CDR3 sequences, 25% to 35% of them seen only once. The source material was PBMCs, sampled at surgery. The gene calls are TRBV6-2 or TRBV6-3 and TRBJ2-2; TRBD2 might be the D (6 bases). This TCR derives from a female donor with early-stage non-small cell lung cancer. This CDR3 is CASSRTTPRLNTGELFF. The CDR3 DNA sequence: TGTGCCAGCAGTAGGACTACCCCTCGGCTGAACACCGGGGAGCTGTTTTTT.